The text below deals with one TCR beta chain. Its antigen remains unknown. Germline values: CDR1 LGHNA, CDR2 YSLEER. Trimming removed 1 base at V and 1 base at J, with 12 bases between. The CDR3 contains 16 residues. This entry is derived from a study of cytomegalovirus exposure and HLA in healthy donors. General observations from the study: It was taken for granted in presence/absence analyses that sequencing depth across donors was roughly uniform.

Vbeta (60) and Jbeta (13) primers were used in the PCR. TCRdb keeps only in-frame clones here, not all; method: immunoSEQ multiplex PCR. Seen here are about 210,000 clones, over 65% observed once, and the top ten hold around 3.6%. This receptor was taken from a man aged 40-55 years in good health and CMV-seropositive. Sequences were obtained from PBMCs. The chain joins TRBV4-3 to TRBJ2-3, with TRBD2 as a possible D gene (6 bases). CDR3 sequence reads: CASSQVYGSGTDTQYF. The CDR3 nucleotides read TGCGCCAGCAGCCAAGTATACGGGAGTGGCACAGATACGCAGTATTTT.